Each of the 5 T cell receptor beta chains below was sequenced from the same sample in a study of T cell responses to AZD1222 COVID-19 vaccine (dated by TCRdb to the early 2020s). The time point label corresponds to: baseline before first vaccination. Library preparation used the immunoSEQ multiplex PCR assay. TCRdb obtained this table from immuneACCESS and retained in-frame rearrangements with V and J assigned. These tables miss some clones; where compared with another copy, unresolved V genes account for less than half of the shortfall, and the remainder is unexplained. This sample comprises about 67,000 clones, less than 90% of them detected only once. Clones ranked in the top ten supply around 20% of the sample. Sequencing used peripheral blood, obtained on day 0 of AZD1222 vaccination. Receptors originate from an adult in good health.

The CDR3 here is CASSVTFGGNEQFF. For the CDR3, the DNA is TGTGCCAGCAGCGTCACTTTCGGGGGAAATGAGCAGTTCTTC. This chain links TRBV9 with TRBJ2-1, with a tentative D call TRBD2 (6 bases). Germline assignment: CDR1 SGDLS and CDR2 YYNGEE. Deletions cut 2 bases from V and 7 bases from J, with 13 bases between. The CDR3 length is 14 residues.

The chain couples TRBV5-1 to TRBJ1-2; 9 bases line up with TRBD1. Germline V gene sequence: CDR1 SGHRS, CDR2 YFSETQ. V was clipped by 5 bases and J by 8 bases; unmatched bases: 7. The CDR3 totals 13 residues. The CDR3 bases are TGCGCCAGCAGTAGGACAGGGGAAGGAGGCTACACCTTC. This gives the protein CASSRTGEGGYTF.

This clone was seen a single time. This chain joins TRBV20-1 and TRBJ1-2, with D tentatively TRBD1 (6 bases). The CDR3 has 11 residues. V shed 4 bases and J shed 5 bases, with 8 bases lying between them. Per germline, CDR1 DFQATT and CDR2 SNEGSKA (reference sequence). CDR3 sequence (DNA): TGCAGTGCTACTACAGGGTATGGCTACACCTTC. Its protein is CSATTGYGYTF.

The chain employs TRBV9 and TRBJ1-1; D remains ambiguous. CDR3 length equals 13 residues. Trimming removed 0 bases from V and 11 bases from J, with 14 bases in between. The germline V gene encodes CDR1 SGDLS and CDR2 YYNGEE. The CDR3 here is CASSVAPGGDAFF. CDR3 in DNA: TGTGCCAGCAGCGTAGCCCCGGGAGGCGACGCTTTCTTT.

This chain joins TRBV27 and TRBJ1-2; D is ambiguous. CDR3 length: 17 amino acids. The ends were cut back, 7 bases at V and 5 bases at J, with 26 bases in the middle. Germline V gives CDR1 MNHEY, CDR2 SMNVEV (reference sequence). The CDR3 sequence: CASKTRSGLSELYGYTF. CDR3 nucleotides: TGTGCCAGCAAAACCCGCAGCGGGCTCTCGGAACTGTATGGCTACACCTTC.